The 20 T cell receptor beta chains reported below all come from one sample, sequenced in a study of identical twins. TCRdb itself ran the 5' RACE reads through MiXCR, one entry per CDR3 protein. This repertoire shows 1.5 million or so distinct CDR3 sequences, roughly 35% found once; its top ten account for 0.25% to 0.3%. Sequencing input: cord blood. Receptors were obtained from a newborn girl in good health.

The chain joins TRBV5-1 to TRBJ2-4; 14 nucleotides match TRBD2. Germline values: CDR1 SGHRS, CDR2 YFSETQ. This CDR3 region has 18 residues. V lost 0 bases and J lost 3; bases outside the gene matches: 5. CDR3 sequence: CASSLGGLAGVGKNIQYF. Here the CDR3 DNA reads TGCGCCAGCAGCTTGGGGGGACTAGCGGGAGTAGGCAAAAACATTCAGTACTTC.

The V and J genes are TRBV15 and TRBJ2-1; D gene unclear. Trimming pared 0 bases from V and 4 bases from J, leaving 10 bases between. Germline V gene lookup returns CDR1 LNHNV and CDR2 YYDKDF (reference sequence). This CDR3 has 15 amino acids. The CDR3 DNA follows: TGTGCCACCAGCAGAGATAGGGCGGAGTACAATGAGCAGTTCTTC. Amino acid sequence: CATSRDRAEYNEQFF.

The gene calls are TRBV7-9 and TRBJ1-4; D is unclear. The V gene lost 2 bases and the J gene lost 8 bases, with 15 bases spanning the gap. CDR1 and CDR2 (germline): SEHNR, FQNEAQ (reference sequence). There are 15 residues in the CDR3. The CDR3 bases are TGTGCCAGCAGCTTAAAAGGCCCAGCGAAGGAAAAACTGTTTTTT. Protein product: CASSLKGPAKEKLFF. The complete variable domain, with remaining parts taken from reference TRBV7-9 and TRBJ1-4, reads DTGVSQNPRHKITKRGQNVTFRCDPISEHNRLYWYRQTLGQGPEFLTYFQNEAQLEKSRLLSDRFSAERPKGSFSTLEIQRTEQGDSAMYLCASSLKGPAKEKLFFGSGTQLSVL.

V is TRBV20-1 and J is TRBJ1-1; D is uncertain. Trimming took off 5 bases at V and 6 bases at J, with 16 bases between the two ends. CDR1 and CDR2 (germline): DFQATT, SNEGSKA (reference sequence). The CDR3 totals 13 residues. The CDR3 sequence: CSAEEGGRAEAFF. In DNA, the CDR3 is TGCAGTGCTGAGGAGGGAGGGAGAGCTGAAGCTTTCTTT.

This clonotype was seen only a few times. V is TRBV20-1 and J is TRBJ1-2, with D perhaps matching TRBD1 (5 bases). Germline V gene data show CDR1 as DFQATT and CDR2 as SNEGSKA (reference sequence). This CDR3 has 15 residues. Between the trimmed V and J ends, which lost 3 bases and 4 bases, there was a span of 18 bases. CDR3 DNA sequence: TGCAGTGCTAGGGTCCCCCGGGGCCCTGTCTATGGCTACACCTTC. The encoded protein is CSARVPRGPVYGYTF.

This clonotype has at least ten counts. In nucleotides, the CDR3 is TGTGCCAGCAGTGGATCCTCGGGGGGCGATAGCTATGGCTACACCTTC. This sequence encodes CASSGSSGGDSYGYTF. The chain has TRBV25-1 and TRBJ1-2, with a tentative D call TRBD1 (6 bases). Per the germline V gene, CDR1 is MGHDK and CDR2 is SYGVNS. The CDR3 consists of 16 residues. V gave up 4 bases and J gave up 4 bases, with 19 bases separating them.

This clonotype was seen a few times. V is TRBV11-2 and J is TRBJ2-3; 7 positions match TRBD2. Germline-derived CDR1 and CDR2 are SGHAT and FQNNGV. The CDR3 has 16 amino acids. The V gene end was trimmed by 2 bases and the J gene end by 0 bases; junction bases not matched to a gene: 5. The DNA of the CDR3 is TGTGCCAGCAGCTTACACCTAGCGGCTAGCACAGATACGCAGTATTTT. It is translated as CASSLHLAASTDTQYF.

Notes on this clonotype: Compared with germline, one end of the junction differs, possibly owing to a read error. V gene TRBV25-1 combines with J gene TRBJ1-5, with D tentatively TRBD1 (5 bases). Germline values: CDR1 MGHDK, CDR2 SYGVNS. The CDR3 is 15 amino acids. The CDR3, as DNA: TGTGCCAGCAGTGACGGCAGGGCGAGTAATCGGCCCCAGCATTTT. The encoded protein is CASSDGRASNRPQHF.

This clonotype was observed a handful of times. The chain combines TRBV28 with TRBJ1-5, with D possibly TRBD1 on 5 matching bases. The CDR3 is made up of 17 amino acids. Germline CDR1 and CDR2: MDHEN and SYDVKM. Between the trimmed V and J ends, which lost 1 base and 6 bases, there was a span of 19 bases. The DNA of the CDR3 is TGTGCCAGCAGTTTATCCCTCGTCAGGGAGCTGGGTCAGCCCCAGCATTTT. It specifies CASSLSLVRELGQPQHF.

A word on this clonotype: A much larger clone differs from this one at a single base, so this may be a read error. The chain joins TRBV12-3 or TRBV12-4 to TRBJ1-2, with D perhaps TRBD1 (6 bases). This CDR3 region has 14 residues. The CDR3: CASSLRDTNYSYTF. CDR3 DNA: TGTGCCAGCAGTCTTAGGGACACCAACTATAGCTACACCTTC.

The rearrangement links TRBV4-3 to TRBJ2-3, with 9 bases identical to TRBD2. The CDR3 loop spans 16 amino acids. The J segment lost 5 bases and the V segment lost 1 base, leaving 7 bases of the junction unmatched. Per germline, CDR1 LGHNA and CDR2 YSLEER. The CDR3 loop is CASSQGPSGNRDTQYF. The DNA of the CDR3 is TGCGCCAGCAGCCAAGGGCCTAGCGGGAATAGAGATACGCAGTATTTT.

The V and J genes are TRBV21-1 and TRBJ2-3; the DNA was not used to check the table's D call, TRBD1. TRBV21-1 is a pseudogene locus. This CDR3 spans 16 amino acids. The CDR3 is CASSKYERGATDTQYF. CDR3 coding DNA: TGTGCCAGCAGCAAATATGAAAGGGGGGCGACAGATACGCAGTATTTT.

This clonotype came up a few times. This chain joins TRBV4-2 and TRBJ2-1; 7 nucleotides agree with TRBD2. With 2 bases clipped from V and 6 bases from J, the junction kept 10 bases outside the gene matches. Germline values: CDR1 LGHNA, CDR2 YNFKEQ. The CDR3 runs to 16 residues. CDR3 sequence reads: CASSQMSGVGGNEQFF. CDR3 nucleotides: TGTGCCAGCAGCCAAATGAGCGGGGTGGGCGGCAATGAGCAGTTCTTC.

CDR3 DNA sequence: TGCGCCAGCAGCTGGGGGACAGGCAGGGGGACTGAAGCTTTCTTT. Translating gives CASSWGTGRGTEAFF. The V call is TRBV5-1, the J call TRBJ1-1; 8 nucleotides agree with TRBD1. V was pared by 3 bases and J by 5 bases, with 9 bases of the junction left unmatched. The CDR3 length is 15 residues. The germline V gene has CDR1 SGHRS and CDR2 YFSETQ. Variable domain in full (rest from reference TRBV5-1 and TRBJ1-1): KAGVTQTPRYLIKTRGQQVTLSCSPISGHRSVSWYQQTPGQGLQFLFEYFSETQRNKGNFPGRFSGRQFSNSRSEMNVSTLELGDSALYLCASSWGTGRGTEAFFGQGTRLTVV.

This clonotype was picked up a small number of times. The chain uses TRBV25-1 and TRBJ2-7; 7 bases map to TRBD2. The better agreement between TRBJ2-5 and the DNA end casts doubt on the J call. The CDR3 has 14 residues. Germline-derived CDR1 and CDR2 are MGHDK and SYGVNS. The CDR3 nucleotides read TGTGCCAGCAGTGACATCAACGGGGGGAAGACCCAGTACTTC. Its translation: CASSDINGGKTQYF.

This clonotype was seen at least ten times. The chain carries TRBV29-1 and TRBJ2-7, with a possible D match to TRBD2 (6 bases). The CDR3 totals 13 residues. The germline V and J ends were trimmed by 7 bases and 2 bases, with 15 bases remaining between them. Germline CDR1 and CDR2: SQVTM and ANQGSEA. The CDR3 region has the DNA TGCAGCGCCGGGGGACGGTTCACCTACGAGCAGTACTTC. It is translated as CSAGGRFTYEQYF.

This clonotype was counted between two and nine times. The rearrangement uses TRBV13 and TRBJ2-7, with D maybe TRBD1 (5 bases). Trimming stripped 1 base from V and 5 bases from J, with 15 bases between. The V gene's germline CDR1 is PRHDT and CDR2 FYEKMQ (reference sequence). There are 15 residues in the CDR3. The CDR3 DNA is TGTGCCAGCAGCTTAGACTCCAGGGCGTCCAACGAGCAGTACTTC. Amino acids: CASSLDSRASNEQYF.

This sequence joins TRBV20-1 and TRBJ1-2, with D tentatively TRBD1 (5 bases). The CDR3 extends over 10 amino acids. Germline-derived CDR1 and CDR2 are DFQATT and SNEGSKA (reference sequence). V was cut by 2 bases and J by 12 bases, with 10 bases left in between. CDR3 bases: TGCAGTGCTAGACAAGGGGCTGACACCTTC. Translated, it gives CSARQGADTF.

V is TRBV6-5 and J is TRBJ2-3; TRBD2 is a possible D gene (6 bases). Germline V CDR1 and CDR2: MNHEY, SVGAGI. Trimming stripped 5 bases from V and 8 bases from J, with 14 bases between. This CDR3 comprises 13 residues. The CDR3 DNA follows: TGTGCCAGCAGTGCACTAGCCGGGGGTACGCAGTATTTT. Its translation: CASSALAGGTQYF.

The V gene is TRBV6-7, the J gene TRBJ2-1, with 11 bases aligning to TRBD1. TRBV6-7 is treated as an ORF (open reading frame) with a function not yet certain. With 7 bases clipped from V and 5 bases from J, the junction kept 7 bases outside the gene matches. The CDR3 loop spans 15 amino acids. CDR3 in amino acids: CASIKGTGGNNEQFF. DNA of the CDR3: TGTGCCAGCATTAAAGGGACAGGGGGTAACAATGAGCAGTTCTTC.